The T cell receptor beta chain under discussion was sequenced for a study of T cell responses to AZD1222 COVID-19 vaccine. Study results and limitations: Vaccination with two AZD1222 doses was followed by a rise in Spike-specific TCR breadth and depth.

Sequenced by immunoSEQ multiplex PCR; TCRdb stores in-frame clones only, minus some. The sample yields some 130,000 clones, around four fifths seen once. Concerning this clone itself: Its antigen is as yet unknown.

The material was peripheral blood, obtained on day 0 of AZD1222 vaccination. The origin of this receptor is an adult in good health.

This CDR3 is CASSLPSYSGQGANSPLHF. CDR3 bases: TGTGCCAGCAGTTTGCCTTCTTATTCCGGACAGGGGGCAAATTCACCCCTCCACTTT. The J gene is TRBJ1-6, the V gene TRBV28; 11 bases align to TRBD1. The V segment lost 3 bases and the J segment 7 bases; nucleotides outside the gene matches: 14. The CDR3 covers 19 residues. CDR1 and CDR2 from the germline V gene are MDHEN and SYDVKM.